These T cell receptor beta chains were read from a single sample in a study of CD8 T cells in Susac syndrome. In TCRdb, the immunoSEQ multiplex PCR reads were re-called with MiXCR into one record per CDR3 protein. The sample carries some 90,000 distinct CDR3 sequences, 85% to 95% recorded once. The specimen was CD8+ T cells from PBMCs. Receptors were obtained from a human donor in good health. The CDR3 runs from the conserved cysteine through the conserved F or W. A D gene is named only where the DNA matches it firmly. Clone size is not always given. Where it is, it says once, few, many or a class for expanded clones.

TRBV11-2	TRBJ1-2	NA	TRBD1	TGTGCCAGCAGCTTAGGGCCTGCCGGCACAGGGGGCGCGCGGACCTTC	CASSLGPAGTGGARTF
TRBV7-2	TRBJ2-1	NA	NA	TGTGCCAGCAGTATATCCAGGGTTATTAACAATGAGCAGTTCTTC	CASSISRVINNEQFF
TRBV20-1	TRBJ2-6	NA	TRBD1	TGCAGTGCTAGATGGGGACCTTCAGGGGGACGTTCGGGGGCCAACGTCCTGACTTTC	CSARWGPSGGRSGANVLTF
TRBV19	TRBJ2-7	NA	NA	TGTGCCAGTAGTTGGACATTGGGGCACGAGCAGTACTTC	CASSWTLGHEQYF
TRBV12-3/TRBV12-4	TRBJ2-7	NA	NA	TGTGCCAGCAGTAGAGGGTCGACGGGAGAGCAGTACTTC	CASSRGSTGEQYF
TRBV9	TRBJ2-7	NA	TRBD2	TGTGCCAGCAGCGATAGCGGGGAAAACTCCTACGAGCAGTACTTC	CASSDSGENSYEQYF
TRBV12-3/TRBV12-4	TRBJ2-5	NA	TRBD2	TGTGCCAGCAGTTCTACTAGCGGCCAAGAGACCCAGTACTTC	CASSSTSGQETQYF
TRBV6-2/TRBV6-3	TRBJ1-6	NA	NA	TGTGCCAGCAGTTACGTCGGCAGGGCGGATTCACCCCTCCACTTT	CASSYVGRADSPLHF
TRBV7-3	TRBJ2-5	NA	NA	TGTGCCAGCAGCCCTTCCGGGGGGCCCAGGGAGACCCAGTACTTC	CASSPSGGPRETQYF
TRBV6-6	TRBJ2-5	NA	TRBD1	TGTGCCAGCAGTTTCCGGGACAGGAAAGAGACCCAGTACTTC	CASSFRDRKETQYF
TRBV27	TRBJ2-1	NA	NA	TGTGCCAGCAGTTCCCGTCATGAGCAGTTCTTC	CASSSRHEQFF
TRBV7-3	TRBJ2-1	NA	TRBD2	TGTGCCAGCAGCCCCTCAGGGGGACTAGCGGGACACGTTGAGCAGTTCTTC	CASSPSGGLAGHVEQFF
TRBV6-1	TRBJ2-5	NA	NA	TGTGCCAGCAGTGAAGGTGGGCTAGCGAGAGAGACCCAGTACTTC	CASSEGGLARETQYF
TRBV2	TRBJ2-5	NA	TRBD1	TGTGCCAGCAGACGGACAGGTTTCGCCCAAGAGACCCAGTACTTC	CASRRTGFAQETQYF
TRBV29-1	TRBJ2-5	NA	TRBD2	TGCAGCGTTGCCGCTAGCGGGGGCCAAGAGACCCAGTACTTC	CSVAASGGQETQYF
TRBV13	TRBJ1-2	NA	TRBD1	TGTGCCAGCAGCTTAGAAGGGACAGGGGGCGCGCATGGCTACACCTTC	CASSLEGTGGAHGYTF
TRBV12-3/TRBV12-4	TRBJ2-7	NA	NA	TGTGCCAGCAGTCCCGCGGCGACAGGCTACGAGCAGTACTTC	CASSPAATGYEQYF
TRBV5-1	TRBJ2-2	once	TRBD2	TGCGCCAGCAGGAGCGCCCCCGGGGGGGCCGGGGAGCTGTTTTTT	CASRSAPGGAGELFF
TRBV2	TRBJ2-3	NA	NA	TGTGCCAGCAGTGAAGAGGCTAGCCTAGATACGCAGTATTTT	CASSEEASLDTQYF
TRBV20-1	TRBJ2-3	NA	NA	TGCAGTGCTAGAGATGTCCTAGAGCAGTATTTT	CSARDVLEQYF
TRBV29-1	TRBJ2-3	NA	NA	TGCAGTGGAGAGCCAGTCACTAGCACAGATACGCAGTATTTT	CSGEPVTSTDTQYF
TRBV12-3/TRBV12-4	TRBJ1-5	NA	NA	TGTGCCAGCAGTTCGAGGTCTGTGCCTGAGCCCCAGCATTTT	CASSSRSVPEPQHF
TRBV3-1	TRBJ1-1	NA	TRBD1	TGTGCCAGCAGCCAGGGACAGAGGGAAGCTTTCTTT	CASSQGQREAFF
TRBV13	TRBJ2-2	NA	NA	TGTGCCAGCAGCTTCGACCCGAGAGGGACAAGTGTATACACCGGGGAGCTGTTTTTT	CASSFDPRGTSVYTGELFF
TRBV4-2	TRBJ2-1	NA	TRBD2	TGTGCCAGCAGACATAGCGGGGGGACCTACAATGAGCAGTTCTTC	CASRHSGGTYNEQFF
TRBV13	TRBJ1-2	NA	TRBD1	TGTGCCAGCAGCTCGGAAGGGGGCGACGGCTACACCTTC	CASSSEGGDGYTF
TRBV30	TRBJ2-7	NA	TRBD1	TGTGCCTGGAGCGGGACAGCGACCTACGAGCAGTACTTC	CAWSGTATYEQYF
TRBV29-1	TRBJ2-2	NA	NA	TGCAGCGTGGCCCCCGCGGGGGAGCTGTTTTTT	CSVAPAGELFF
TRBV5-4	TRBJ2-3	NA	TRBD2	TGTGCCAGCACGCTAGCGGACACAGATACGCAGTATTTT	CASTLADTDTQYF
TRBV7-9	TRBJ1-2	NA	NA	TGTGCCAGCAGCTTAGCGCTCCCAAGCGGGCATCGGGGCTACACCTTC	CASSLALPSGHRGYTF
TRBV27	TRBJ1-5	NA	NA	TGTGCCAGCAGTTTAGTACAGAGCAATCAGCCCCAGCATTTT	CASSLVQSNQPQHF
TRBV19	TRBJ2-1	NA	NA	TGTGCCAGCAGGGTGGGGGGCCAGGGCAATGAGCAGTTCTTC	CASRVGGQGNEQFF
TRBV9	TRBJ2-7	NA	NA	TGTGCCAGCAGCTTCCGACAGGCCCCCCTCTACGAGCAGTACTTC	CASSFRQAPLYEQYF
TRBV7-2	TRBJ2-7	once	NA	TGTGCCAGCAGCTCGAGAGACACCTACTACGAGCAGTACTTC	CASSSRDTYYEQYF
TRBV2	TRBJ1-4	NA	NA	TGTGCCAGCAGTTACACAGGGCCTAATGAAAAACTGTTTTTT	CASSYTGPNEKLFF
TRBV19	TRBJ1-5	NA	NA	TGTGCCAGTAGTATCTCGAGTTATAGCAATCAGCCCCAGCATTTT	CASSISSYSNQPQHF
TRBV27	TRBJ2-4	NA	TRBD2	TGTGCCAGCAGTTTGGGCGGGGGGGCAGCTCAGTACTTC	CASSLGGGAAQYF
TRBV5-4	TRBJ2-5	NA	NA	TGTGCCAGCAGCCCGCGAACGGGGGAAGAGACCCAGTACTTC	CASSPRTGEETQYF
TRBV6-5	TRBJ1-6	NA	TRBD1	TGTGCCAGCAGTTATTCCGGACAGGGTGGGTCACCCCTCCACTTT	CASSYSGQGGSPLHF
TRBV7-9	TRBJ2-1	NA	NA	TGTGCCAGCAGTCCGAAGTACAATGAGCAGTTCTTC	CASSPKYNEQFF
TRBV29-1	TRBJ2-3	NA	TRBD1	TGCAGCGTCGGCGAACGGGGACAGCTCACAGATACGCAGTATTTT	CSVGERGQLTDTQYF
TRBV13	TRBJ2-7	NA	NA	TGTGCCAGCAGCTTATACGGACTCACCTACGAGCAGTACTTC	CASSLYGLTYEQYF
TRBV29-1	TRBJ2-7	NA	TRBD1	TGCAGCGTTGGGACAGGGAGCTCCTACGAGCAGTACTTC	CSVGTGSSYEQYF